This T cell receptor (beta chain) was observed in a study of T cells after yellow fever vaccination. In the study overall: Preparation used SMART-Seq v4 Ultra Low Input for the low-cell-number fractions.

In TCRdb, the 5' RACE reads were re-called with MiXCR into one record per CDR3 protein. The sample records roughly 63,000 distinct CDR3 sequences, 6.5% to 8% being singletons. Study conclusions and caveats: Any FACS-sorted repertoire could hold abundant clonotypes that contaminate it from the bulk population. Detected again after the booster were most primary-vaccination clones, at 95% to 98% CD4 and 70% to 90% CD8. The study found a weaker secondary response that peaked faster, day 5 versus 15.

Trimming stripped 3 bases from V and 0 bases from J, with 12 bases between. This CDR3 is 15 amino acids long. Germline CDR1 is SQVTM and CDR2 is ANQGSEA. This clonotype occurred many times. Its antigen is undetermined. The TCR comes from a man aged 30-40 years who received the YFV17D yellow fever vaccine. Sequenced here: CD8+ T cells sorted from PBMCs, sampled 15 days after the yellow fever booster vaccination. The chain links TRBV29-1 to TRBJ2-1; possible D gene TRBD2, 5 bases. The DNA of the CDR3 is TGCAGCGTTGATCGGGGTGGGAGCTCCTACAATGAGCAGTTCTTC. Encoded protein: CSVDRGGSSYNEQFF.